This TCR beta chain is from a study of T-cell reconstitution after alpha-beta-depleted transplantation in children. Germline trimming cut 0 bases from V and 3 bases from J; bases unmatched to any gene: 16. In germline, CDR1 is LNHDA, CDR2 SQIVND (reference sequence). The CDR3 spans 21 residues. Unique molecular identifiers were built into the TCRbeta library. TCRdb used MiXCR to reprocess the PCR reads, holding one entry per CDR3 protein. The sample contains around 480,000 distinct CDR3 sequences, around a third of which appear only once. Sequences were derived from PBMCs from the stem cell graft donor, sampled from the stem cell graft. This receptor was identified in a human donor who donated a stem cell graft to a child with aplastic anemia. The chain is built from TRBV19 and TRBJ2-1; 11 bases line up with TRBD2. The CDR3, as DNA: TGTGCCAGTAGTATAGAGTTGGGGACTAGCGGTACAAGGGGGAGCTACAATGAGCAGTTCTTC. It yields the protein CASSIELGTSGTRGSYNEQFF.